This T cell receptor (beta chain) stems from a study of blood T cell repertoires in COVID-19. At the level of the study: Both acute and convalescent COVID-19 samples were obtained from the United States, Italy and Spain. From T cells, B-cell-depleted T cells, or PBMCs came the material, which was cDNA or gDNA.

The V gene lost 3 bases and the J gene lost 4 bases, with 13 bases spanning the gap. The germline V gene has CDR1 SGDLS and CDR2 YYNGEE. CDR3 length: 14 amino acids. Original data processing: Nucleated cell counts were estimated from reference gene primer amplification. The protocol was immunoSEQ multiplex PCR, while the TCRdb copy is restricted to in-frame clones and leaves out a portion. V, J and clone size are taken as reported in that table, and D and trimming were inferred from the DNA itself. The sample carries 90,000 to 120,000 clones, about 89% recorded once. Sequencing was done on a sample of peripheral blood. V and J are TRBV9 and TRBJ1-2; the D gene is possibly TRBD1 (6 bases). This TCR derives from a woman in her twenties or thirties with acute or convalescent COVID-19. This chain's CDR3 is CASSARTAVYGYTF. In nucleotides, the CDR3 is TGTGCCAGCAGCGCTCGGACAGCCGTCTATGGCTACACCTTC.